Listed here are 17 T cell receptor beta chains from one sample, sequenced in a study of cytomegalovirus exposure and HLA in healthy donors. The PCR had 60 Vbeta and 13 Jbeta primers. Using immunoSEQ multiplex PCR, the repertoire was profiled, and TCRdb retains in-frame clones only, with some absent. This table has around 90,000 clones, 64% appearing once. The sequenced material came from PBMCs. The receptors stem from a human donor in good health.

The CDR3 here is CASSRDRNTGELFF. As DNA, the CDR3 is TGTGCCAGCAGTCGGGACAGAAACACCGGGGAGCTGTTTTTT. This chain uses TRBV6-6 with TRBJ2-2, with 7 bases lining up with TRBD1. CDR1 and CDR2 from the germline V gene are MNHNY and SVGAGI (reference sequence). The V and J ends lost 5 bases and 2 bases, in that order; junction bases with no gene match: 2. The length of the CDR3 is 14 residues.

This sequence joins TRBV4-3 and TRBJ2-1; 7 bases fit TRBD2. Germline V gene sequence: CDR1 LGHNA, CDR2 YSLEER. With V trimmed by 4 bases and J by 8 bases, 11 bases remained unmatched. The CDR3 covers 15 residues. This chain's CDR3 is CASSPGGSVWHEQFF. The DNA for the CDR3 is TGCGCCAGCAGCCCGGGGGGATCGGTGTGGCATGAGCAGTTCTTC.

This clone was counted a few times. J is TRBJ1-4 and V is TRBV2; D ambiguous. The CDR3 extends over 13 amino acids. The V end lost 6 bases, the J end lost 9 bases, and 14 bases lay between the germline ends. The germline V gene encodes CDR1 SNHLY and CDR2 FYNNEI. CDR3 bases: TGTGCCAGCAGCTACACAGAATCGCAAAAACTGTTTTTT. Translating it yields CASSYTESQKLFF.

The rearrangement links TRBV6-5 to TRBJ1-1; 8 positions agree with TRBD1. CDR1 MNHEY and CDR2 SVGAGI come from the germline V gene. Germline trimming cut 6 bases from V and 0 bases from J; bases unmatched to any gene: 6. The CDR3 covers 15 residues. In DNA, the CDR3 is TGTGCCAGCAGGGACAGGGAAAATGTGAACACTGAAGCTTTCTTT. Translated, it gives CASRDRENVNTEAFF.

There are a few counts of this clone. The V gene is TRBV7-8, the J gene TRBJ1-2; the match to TRBD1 covers 10 bases. V dropped 4 bases and J dropped 8; count of bases not matched to a gene: 10. The CDR3 sequence is 15 residues long. The germline V gene encodes CDR1 SGHVS and CDR2 FQNEAQ. The CDR3 protein is CASSSSTGGKLGYTF. The CDR3 nucleotides are TGTGCCAGCAGCTCATCGACAGGGGGCAAACTCGGCTACACCTTC.

This clone was seen more than once but under ten times. The genes are TRBV15 and TRBJ1-2; D is undetermined. Germline CDR1 and CDR2: LNHNV and YYDKDF (reference sequence). The CDR3 extends over 14 amino acids. V lost 5 bases and J lost 8, with 18 bases in between. CDR3 DNA sequence: TGTGCCACCAGCCGGGAGCGTAAAGCGGGGGGCTACACCTTC. It is translated as CATSRERKAGGYTF.

This rearrangement joins TRBV7-9 to TRBJ2-1, with a tentative D call TRBD2 (7 bases). The CDR3 is made up of 13 amino acids. Germline CDR1 SEHNR, CDR2 FQNEAQ (reference sequence). V gave up 6 bases and J gave up 5 bases, with 11 bases separating them. This chain's CDR3 is CASRVGGDNEQFF. DNA for the CDR3: TGTGCCAGCAGGGTAGGGGGGGACAATGAGCAGTTCTTC.

V gene TRBV9 combines with J gene TRBJ2-3; D call uncertain. V lost 3 bases and J lost 6, with 11 bases in between. CDR1 and CDR2 (germline): SGDLS, YYNGEE. The CDR3 length is 13 residues. DNA of the CDR3: TGTGCCAGCAGCGCCCCCGGGTCGGATACGCAGTATTTT. Its protein is CASSAPGSDTQYF.

For this clone: The sample carries other DNA sequences with the same CDR3. The chain joins TRBV2 to TRBJ1-2; TRBD1 matches 8 bases. There are 14 residues in the CDR3. Per the germline V gene, CDR1 is SNHLY and CDR2 is FYNNEI. V dropped 1 base and J dropped 5; count of bases not matched to a gene: 3. CDR3 in amino acids: CASSEDRGWYGYTF. CDR3 nucleotide sequence: TGTGCCAGCAGTGAAGACAGGGGGTGGTATGGCTACACCTTC.

This clone was seen only a few times. The chain has TRBV2 and TRBJ2-7; D not resolved. The ends were cut back, 2 bases at V and 12 bases at J, with 14 bases in the middle. The germline gives CDR1 SNHLY, CDR2 FYNNEI. CDR3 length equals 12 residues. The CDR3 sequence: CASSERSPSTYF. In DNA, the CDR3 is TGTGCCAGCAGTGAACGGAGTCCCAGCACGTACTTC.

The rearrangement links TRBV7-9 to TRBJ1-1; 7 positions match TRBD1. After removal of 3 bases from V and 4 bases from J, the junction contained 11 bases not matched to a gene. The CDR3 extends over 16 amino acids. CDR1 and CDR2 (germline): SEHNR, FQNEAQ (reference sequence). Written as DNA, the CDR3 is TGTGCCAGCAGCTTCTACCTTACAGGGGTTGGCACTGAAGCTTTCTTT. Amino acid sequence: CASSFYLTGVGTEAFF.

The V gene is TRBV5-6, the J gene TRBJ1-5; 9 bases are a match to TRBD1. V was clipped by 0 bases and J by 5 bases; unmatched bases: 3. The CDR3 spans 15 residues. Germline V gene data show CDR1 as SGHDT and CDR2 as YYEEEE. This CDR3 is CASSLGTGVDQPQHF. The CDR3 region has the DNA TGTGCCAGCAGCTTGGGGACAGGGGTGGATCAGCCCCAGCATTTT.

The rearrangement uses TRBV19 and TRBJ2-5, with 10 bases aligning to TRBD2. The CDR3 contains 15 residues. From germline, CDR1 is LNHDA and CDR2 SQIVND (reference sequence). V was clipped by 5 bases and J by 2 bases; unmatched bases: 5. The CDR3 is CASSELSGGQETQYF. The CDR3 DNA reads as TGTGCCAGTAGTGAACTTAGCGGGGGGCAAGAGACCCAGTACTTC.

The V and J genes are TRBV18 and TRBJ1-1; TRBD1 matches 7 bases. From germline, CDR1 is KGHSH and CDR2 LQKENI. This CDR3 has 15 residues. V lost 5 bases to trimming and J lost 5 bases; unmatched junction nucleotides: 11. The CDR3 loop is CASSSDRAGGTEAFF. The DNA of the CDR3 is TGTGCCAGCTCATCCGACAGGGCTGGAGGGACTGAAGCTTTCTTT.

This chain connects TRBV9 to TRBJ2-7; D might be TRBD2 (5 bases). The CDR3 loop spans 12 amino acids. Trimming shortened V by 4 bases and J by 5 bases, and 10 bases separated the two germline ends. Germline CDR1 and CDR2: SGDLS and YYNGEE. CDR3: CASSQGGHEQYF. CDR3 DNA: TGTGCCAGCAGCCAAGGAGGCCACGAGCAGTACTTC.

This clone came up a few times. V usage is TRBV9 and J usage is TRBJ2-1, with a possible D match to TRBD2 (6 bases). In germline, CDR1 is SGDLS, CDR2 YYNGEE. The V end was cut by 0 bases, the J end by 10 bases, with 14 bases between. The CDR3 loop spans 14 amino acids. CDR3 loop: CASSVGNAGGEQFF. The CDR3 coding sequence is TGTGCCAGCAGCGTAGGTAACGCCGGGGGAGAGCAGTTCTTC.

This chain uses TRBV7-6 with TRBJ2-1; 15 nucleotides agree with TRBD2. Looked up from germline, CDR1 is SGHVS and CDR2 is FNYEAQ. V lost 1 base, J lost 8 bases, and 15 bases stayed unmatched. This CDR3 is built from 20 residues. CDR3: CASSLEAWTSGGAFIHEQFF. In DNA, the CDR3 is TGTGCCAGCAGCTTAGAAGCGTGGACTAGCGGGGGGGCCTTTATTCATGAGCAGTTCTTC.